One sample yielded the 11 T cell receptor beta chains listed below, sequenced in a study of T cells in women clearing cervical HPV infection. The method was immunoSEQ multiplex PCR; TCRdb's version includes in-frame clones alone and lacks a portion of them. The sample has some 21,000 clones, and its top ten clones hold around 25%. The sample comprised blood buffy coat. The receptors here all came from a woman aged 18 to 75 with a cervical HPV16 infection that either progressed to CIN3+ or cleared (not recorded which).

In regard to this clone: The read ends 3 residues early relative to the CDR3; the germline J gene fills the gap. The chain employs TRBV5-1 and TRBJ2-5, with a possible D match to TRBD1 (5 bases). The germline gives CDR1 SGHRS, CDR2 YFSETQ. The CDR3 has 14 residues. With 1 base removed from V and 4 bases from J, the gap between germline ends came to 11 bases. This CDR3 reads CASSLKQEPETQYF. Partial CDR3 DNA: TGCGCCAGCAGCTTGAAACAGGAACCAGAGACC.

Concerning this clone: The CDR3 end falls 3 residues outside the read, so it is completed with the germline J gene. The chain couples TRBV7-2 to TRBJ2-4; D call uncertain. The CDR3 runs 13 residues. CDR1 SGHTA and CDR2 FQGNSA come from the germline V gene. The CDR3 here is CASSYSEVLGQYF. The sequenced part of the CDR3 DNA is TGTGCCAGCAGCTACAGTGAGGTACTCGGT.

Comments on this clone: The read terminates 3 residues ahead of where the CDR3 ends, so the germline J gene completes it. This chain connects TRBV10-2 to TRBJ2-3; tentative D call: TRBD1 (6 bases). Per the germline V gene, CDR1 is WSHSY and CDR2 is SAAADI. V was trimmed by 5 bases and J by 2 bases, leaving 11 bases between them. The CDR3 totals 14 residues. The sequenced part of the CDR3 DNA is TGCGCCAGCAGTCCGACAGGACCCACAGATACG. Translation gives CASSPTGPTDT. The whole CDR3 reads CASSPTGPTDTQYF.

With respect to this clone: The read falls 3 residues short of the CDR3 end, and the missing part is taken from the germline J gene. The genes are TRBV19 and TRBJ2-4; 11 bases match TRBD2. There are 15 residues in the CDR3. Germline CDR1 LNHDA, CDR2 SQIVND (reference sequence). V gave up 1 base and J gave up 6 bases; unmatched junction bases: 2. CDR3 DNA, as far as it was read: TGTGCCAGTAGTATAGGGGGGACTAGCGGAAACATT. Protein product: CASSIGGTSGNI. The CDR3, in full, reads CASSIGGTSGNIQYF.

Points on this clone: The read ends 3 residues early relative to the CDR3; the germline J gene fills the gap. This chain joins TRBV19 and TRBJ2-3; 8 bases align to TRBD2. J gave up 3 bases and V 4 bases, and 3 bases lay outside the gene matches. Germline V gene data show CDR1 as LNHDA and CDR2 as SQIVND (reference sequence). The CDR3 is made up of 14 amino acids. CDR3 DNA, as far as it was read: TGTGCCAGTAGTACCTCGGGGGGGACAGATACG. This gives the protein CASSTSGGTDT. The complete CDR3 reads CASSTSGGTDTQYF.

On this clone: The read stops 3 residues short of the end of the CDR3; the missing end is completed from the germline J gene. The rearrangement links TRBV2 to TRBJ2-1; TRBD1 agrees at 9 bases. Trimming took 6 bases from V and 1 from J; bases not matched to a gene: 7. Germline CDR1 reads SNHLY; CDR2 reads FYNNEI. This CDR3 comprises 16 residues. The CDR3 is CASRRLQGASYNEQFF. CDR3 bases read: TGTGCCAGCAGAAGACTACAGGGGGCGTCCTACAATGAG.

Comments on this clone: The CDR3 end falls 3 residues outside the read, so it is completed with the germline J gene. V gene TRBV11-2 combines with J gene TRBJ1-3; 7 bases are a match to TRBD1. The CDR3 covers 14 residues. Germline V gene data show CDR1 as SGHAT and CDR2 as FQNNGV. J gave up 3 bases and V 5 bases, and 4 bases lay outside the gene matches. The sequenced part of the CDR3 DNA is TGTGCCAGCAGCGAAACAGGGGATGGAAACACC. This encodes CASSETGDGNT. The whole CDR3 region reads CASSETGDGNTIYF.

Points on this clone: The read terminates 3 residues before the CDR3 end, so the remaining end is supplied by the germline J gene. This chain links TRBV5-4 with TRBJ2-1; TRBD1 is a possible D gene (6 bases). Trimming took 0 bases from V and 2 from J, leaving 9 bases between them. CDR1 and CDR2 (germline): SGHNT, YYREEE (reference sequence). The CDR3 covers 15 residues. CDR3 region: CASSLGQATYNEQFF. The sequenced CDR3 bases are TGTGCCAGCAGCTTGGGACAGGCTACCTACAATGAG.

Comments on this clone: Coverage ceases 3 residues before the CDR3 finishes, and the germline J gene fills in the end. The chain uses TRBV18 and TRBJ2-7, with a tentative D call TRBD2 (5 bases). The germline CDR1 and CDR2 sequences are KGHSH and LQKENI. The CDR3 totals 17 residues. Trimming removed 3 bases at V and 2 bases at J, with 20 bases between. Incomplete CDR3 DNA: TGTGCCAGCTCACCCGACACCCGGAGGTTGGTAGCCTACGAG. The encoded protein is CASSPDTRRLVAYE. The complete CDR3 reads CASSPDTRRLVAYEQYF.

The CDR3 reads CASSPGQPRARLQETQYF. The CDR3 bases that were read are TGCGCCAGCAGCCCAGGACAGCCCCGGGCCAGGTTGCAAGAGACG. J is TRBJ2-3 and V is TRBV5-1; perhaps TRBD1 as D (6 bases). The read gets to within 3 residues of the CDR3 end, and the germline J gene fills in the rest. Germline V CDR1 and CDR2: SGHRS, YFSETQ. CDR3 length equals 18 residues.

A word on this clone: With the read ending 3 residues before the CDR3 end, the germline J gene is used to fill in that end. The chain has TRBV11-3 and TRBJ1-1; 7 positions agree with TRBD1. Germline values: CDR1 SGHNT, CDR2 YENEEA. The CDR3 covers 12 residues. CDR3 region: CASSKRQGEAFF. The covered CDR3 bases are TGTGCCAGCAGCAAAAGACAGGGAGAA. The full variable domain, rest sourced from reference TRBV11-3 and TRBJ1-1, is EAGVVQSPRYKIIEKKQPVAFWCNPISGHNTLYWYLQNLGQGPELLIRYENEEAVDDSQLPKDRFSAERLKGVDSTLKIQPAELGDSAVYLCASSKRQGEAFFGQGTRLTVV.